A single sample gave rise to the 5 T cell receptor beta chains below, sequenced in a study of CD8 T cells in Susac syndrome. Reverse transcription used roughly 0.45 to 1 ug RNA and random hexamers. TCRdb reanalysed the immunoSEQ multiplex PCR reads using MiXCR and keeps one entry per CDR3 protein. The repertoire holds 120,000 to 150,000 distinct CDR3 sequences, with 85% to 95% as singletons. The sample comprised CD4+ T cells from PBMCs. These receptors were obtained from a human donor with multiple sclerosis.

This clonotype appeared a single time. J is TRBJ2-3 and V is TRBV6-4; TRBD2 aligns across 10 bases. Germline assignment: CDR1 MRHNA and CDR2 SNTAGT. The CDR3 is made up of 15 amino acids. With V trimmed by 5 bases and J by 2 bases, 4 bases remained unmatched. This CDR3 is CASSIGLAATDTQYF. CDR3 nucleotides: TGTGCCAGCAGTATCGGACTAGCGGCCACAGATACGCAGTATTTT.

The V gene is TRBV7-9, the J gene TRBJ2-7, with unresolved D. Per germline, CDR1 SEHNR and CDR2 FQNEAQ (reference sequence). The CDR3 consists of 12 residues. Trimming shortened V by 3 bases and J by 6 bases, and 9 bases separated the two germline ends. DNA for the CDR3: TGTGCCAGCAGCTTCTCCCTTGGCGAGCAGTACTTC. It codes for CASSFSLGEQYF.

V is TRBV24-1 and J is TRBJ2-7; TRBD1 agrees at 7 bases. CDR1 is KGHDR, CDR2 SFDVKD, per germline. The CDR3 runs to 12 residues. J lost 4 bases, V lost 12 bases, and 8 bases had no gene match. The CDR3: CAARQGSYEQYF. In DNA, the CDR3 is TGTGCCGCGCGACAGGGATCTTACGAGCAGTACTTC.

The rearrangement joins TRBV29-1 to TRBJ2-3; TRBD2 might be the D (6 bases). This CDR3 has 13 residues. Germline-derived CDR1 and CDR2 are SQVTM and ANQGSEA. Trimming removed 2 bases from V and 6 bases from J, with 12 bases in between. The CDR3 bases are TGCAGCGTTGAACCATCGGGAGCCGATACGCAGTATTTT. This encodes CSVEPSGADTQYF.

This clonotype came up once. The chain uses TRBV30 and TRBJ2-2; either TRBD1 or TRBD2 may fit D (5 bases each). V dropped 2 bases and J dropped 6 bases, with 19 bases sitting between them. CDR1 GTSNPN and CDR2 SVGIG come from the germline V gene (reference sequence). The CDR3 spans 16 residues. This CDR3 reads CAWSQRGRRGAGELFF. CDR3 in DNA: TGTGCCTGGAGTCAGAGGGGACGACGAGGCGCCGGGGAGCTGTTTTTT.